This TCR beta chain was recovered during a study of cytomegalovirus exposure and HLA in healthy donors. The V and J ends lost 5 bases and 1 base respectively, with 14 bases between them. Germline V CDR1 and CDR2: LNHDA, SQIVND (reference sequence). This CDR3 contains 15 residues. Amplification used 60 Vbeta primers and 13 Jbeta primers. Sequencing was performed with immunoSEQ multiplex PCR; in TCRdb, only in-frame clones are kept and a portion is missing. This sample has some 240,000 clones, with around nine tenths found just once. The chain combines TRBV19 with TRBJ1-1, with no clear D. This clonotype was sampled from a girl aged 2-10 years in good health and CMV-seronegative. The source material was PBMCs. The chain's CDR3 is CASSARLKWNTEAFF. The CDR3 region has the DNA TGTGCCAGTAGTGCTCGCCTAAAATGGAACACTGAAGCTTTCTTT. The full variable domain, its missing parts supplied by reference TRBV19 and TRBJ1-1, is DGGITQSPKYLFRKEGQNVTLSCEQNLNHDAMYWYRQDPGQGLRLIYYSQIVNDFQKGDIAEGYSVSREKKESFPLTVTSAQKNPTAFYLCASSARLKWNTEAFFGQGTRLTVV.